These 22 T cell receptor beta chains share one sample of origin, sequenced in a study of spatial heterogeneity in lung cancer. TCRdb redid the calling of the 5' RACE reads with MiXCR, one entry per CDR3 protein. The top ten clones hold 15% to 20% of a sample with over 2,000 distinct CDR3 sequences, roughly 5.8% of them seen once. Time point specified: sample taken at primary tumor resection. The antigens of these receptors remain unknown. Study results and limitations: Expanded alpha and beta TCR counts within tumors tracked tumor mutation counts.

The sequenced sample was lung tumor tissue, obtained at surgery. The receptors come from a male donor with early-stage non-small cell lung cancer.

In this sample, this clonotype turned up many times. The chain joins TRBV6-5 to TRBJ1-1; 9 bases line up with TRBD1. The CDR3 has 15 residues. Germline CDR1 reads MNHEY; CDR2 reads SVGAGI. Trimming took 6 bases from V and 5 from J; bases not matched to a gene: 10. CDR3 sequence reads: CASRRAGQGETEAFF. CDR3 in DNA: TGTGCCAGCAGACGTGCGGGACAGGGAGAGACTGAAGCTTTCTTT.

In this sample, this clonotype is medium-sized. The rearrangement links TRBV20-1 to TRBJ2-5; D tentatively reads TRBD1 or TRBD2 (7 bases each). The V gene's germline CDR1 is DFQATT and CDR2 SNEGSKA (reference sequence). With 5 bases removed from V and 1 base from J, the gap between germline ends came to 11 bases. The CDR3 is 13 residues long. Here the CDR3 reads CSAGRGPQETQYF. CDR3 nucleotide sequence: TGCAGTGCTGGGAGGGGGCCCCAAGAGACCCAGTACTTC.

This clonotype was detected a few times. The chain carries TRBV12-3 or TRBV12-4 and TRBJ2-1; 8 nucleotides align to TRBD2. The J segment lost 3 bases and the V segment lost 3 bases, leaving 4 bases of the junction unmatched. This CDR3 comprises 15 residues. The CDR3 protein is CASSFERGGYNEQFF. The CDR3 DNA sequence: TGTGCCAGCAGTTTTGAACGGGGGGGCTACAATGAGCAGTTCTTC.

This clonotype is classed as medium-sized. This sequence joins TRBV11-1 and TRBJ2-7; the D is unclear. V lost 5 bases, J lost 2 bases, and 10 bases lay in between. This CDR3 has 13 amino acids. The germline V gene has CDR1 SGHAT and CDR2 FQDESV (reference sequence). CDR3 protein: CASSPLWAYEQYF. For the CDR3, the DNA is TGTGCCAGCAGCCCCCTCTGGGCCTACGAGCAGTACTTC.

V usage is TRBV7-2 and J usage is TRBJ2-3; TRBD2 is a possible D gene (6 bases). V was shortened by 6 bases and J by 1 base, with 11 bases between the two germline ends. The V gene's germline CDR1 is SGHTA and CDR2 FQGNSA. The CDR3 contains 14 residues. CDR3 residues: CASSRGSGTDTQYF. The CDR3 DNA is TGTGCCAGCAGTCGGGGGTCAGGCACAGATACGCAGTATTTT.

This clonotype is deemed medium-sized. The chain has TRBV2 and TRBJ2-2, with D perhaps TRBD1 or TRBD2 (5 bases each). V was shortened by 4 bases and J by 2 bases, with 14 bases between the two germline ends. The CDR3 extends over 16 amino acids. Per germline, CDR1 SNHLY and CDR2 FYNNEI. The CDR3: CASSGRDPSNTGELFF. In nucleotides, the CDR3 is TGTGCCAGCAGTGGAAGGGACCCATCTAACACCGGGGAGCTGTTTTTT.

There are many counts of this clonotype. The genes are TRBV6-1 and TRBJ2-7, with D hard to call. V was trimmed by 3 bases and J by 3 bases, leaving 15 bases between them. Germline V CDR1 and CDR2: MNHNS, SASEGT. This CDR3 is 15 amino acids long. CDR3 coding DNA: TGTGCCAGCAGTGAGGGGTTCGGGTCCCACTACGAGCAGTACTTC. Translation gives CASSEGFGSHYEQYF.

This clonotype is judged large. This chain links TRBV6-5 with TRBJ1-5; unclear D gene. The germline V gene has CDR1 MNHEY and CDR2 SVGAGI. V lost 5 bases, J lost 6 bases, and 14 bases lay in between. The CDR3 contains 14 residues. CDR3 residues: CASSPAMGGQPQHF. Here the CDR3 DNA reads TGTGCCAGCAGTCCCGCCATGGGCGGTCAGCCCCAGCATTTT.

This clonotype is labeled medium-sized. CDR3 in amino acids: CASSFVSQETQYF. CDR3 coding DNA: TGTGCCAGCAGCTTTGTCAGCCAAGAGACCCAGTACTTC. This chain joins TRBV7-2 and TRBJ2-5; the D is unclear. Germline assignment: CDR1 SGHTA and CDR2 FQGNSA. CDR3 size: 13 residues. V shed 3 bases and J shed 1 base, with 6 bases lying between them.

Relative to its sample, this clonotype is large. The chain joins TRBV9 to TRBJ2-2; D remains ambiguous. Germline V gives CDR1 SGDLS, CDR2 YYNGEE. V was pared by 0 bases and J by 4 bases, with 7 bases between. The length of the CDR3 is 14 residues. The CDR3 region is CASSVGASTGELFF. The CDR3 bases are TGTGCCAGCAGCGTAGGCGCGAGCACCGGGGAGCTGTTTTTT.

This clonotype is labeled as medium-sized. This chain links TRBV20-1 with TRBJ1-1; 7 nucleotides line up with TRBD1. The germline gives CDR1 DFQATT, CDR2 SNEGSKA (reference sequence). CDR3 length equals 14 residues. The trim removed 6 bases at V and 1 base at J, leaving 8 bases unmatched. CDR3 DNA: TGCAGTGCGGAAGACAGGGACGGGAACACTGAAGCTTTCTTT. As protein: CSAEDRDGNTEAFF.

Relative to its sample, this clonotype is medium-sized (0.01 to 0.1%). V is TRBV29-1 and J is TRBJ2-1; tentatively, D is TRBD2 (5 bases). The CDR3 is made up of 11 amino acids. CDR1 and CDR2 (germline): SQVTM, ANQGSEA. Trimming removed 4 bases from V and 10 bases from J, with 11 bases in between. CDR3 bases: TGCAGCGTTGCAAACGGGGTAGAGCAGTTCTTC. The encoded protein is CSVANGVEQFF.

Concerning this clonotype itself: The junction departs from germline at one end; a sequencing error may be responsible. The genes are TRBV11-2 and TRBJ1-6; TRBD1 aligns across 12 bases. The length of the CDR3 is 15 residues. Germline V lookup: CDR1 SGHAT, CDR2 FQNNGV. CDR3: CASSPYLGQGAPLPF. The DNA for the CDR3 is TGTGCCAGCAGCCCTTACCTGGGACAGGGGGCACCCCTCCCCTTT.

In this sample, this clonotype turned up many times. The chain uses TRBV13 and TRBJ1-6; no definite D call. There are 14 residues in the CDR3. The germline CDR1 and CDR2 sequences are PRHDT and FYEKMQ (reference sequence). V was pared by 5 bases and J by 2 bases, with 7 bases between. The CDR3 region has the DNA TGTGCCAGCAGCACAAGGACCTATAATTCACCCCTCCACTTT. Protein product: CASSTRTYNSPLHF. Drawing the rest from reference TRBV13 and TRBJ1-6, the complete variable domain is AAGVIQSPRHLIKEKRETATLKCYPIPRHDTVYWYQQGPGQDPQFLISFYEKMQSDKGSIPDRFSAQQFSDYHSELNMSSLELGDSALYFCASSTRTYNSPLHFGNGTRLTVT.

This clonotype counts as medium-sized. The chain employs TRBV7-3 and TRBJ1-1; tentatively, D is TRBD1 (5 bases). The CDR3 consists of 16 residues. Germline V gene data show CDR1 as SGHTA and CDR2 as FQGTGA. Trimming cost V 2 bases and J 0 bases, with 13 bases left between them. This CDR3 reads CASSLYGTGMNTEAFF. The DNA for the CDR3 is TGTGCCAGCAGCTTATACGGGACCGGAATGAACACTGAAGCTTTCTTT.

This clonotype has ten or more counts. This chain connects TRBV2 to TRBJ2-7, with a tentative D call TRBD1 (5 bases). The V and J ends lost 1 base and 3 bases respectively, with 10 bases between them. CDR1 is SNHLY, CDR2 FYNNEI, per germline. The CDR3 runs 14 residues. CDR3 in DNA: TGTGCCAGCAGTGAAGGTCCCAGGGACTACGAGCAGTACTTC. This encodes CASSEGPRDYEQYF.

This clonotype is categorized as medium-sized. The rearrangement links TRBV6-1 to TRBJ2-6, with D unclear. Germline loops: CDR1 MNHNS, CDR2 SASEGT. Trimming removed 1 base at V and 0 bases at J, with 4 bases between. The CDR3 runs 15 residues. This chain's CDR3 is CASSEVNSGANVLTF. As DNA, the CDR3 is TGTGCCAGCAGTGAAGTGAACTCTGGGGCCAACGTCCTGACTTTC.

This clonotype is termed medium-sized (0.01 to 0.1%). The chain recombines TRBV20-1 with TRBJ2-2, with TRBD1 matching over 8 bases. The V and J ends lost 3 bases and 9 bases, in that order; junction bases with no gene match: 9. The length of the CDR3 is 14 residues. The germline V gene has CDR1 DFQATT and CDR2 SNEGSKA (reference sequence). The CDR3 nucleotides read TGCAGTGCTAGTCCCGGGACAGGTGTAAGGGAGCTGTTTTTT. Protein: CSASPGTGVRELFF.

This rearrangement joins TRBV12-3 or TRBV12-4 to TRBJ1-5; D not resolved. Trimming took 3 bases from V and 6 from J, leaving 33 bases between them. The CDR3 contains 21 residues. CDR3 in DNA: TGTGCCAGCAGTTTTATCCCGTACTTTACAGTTCGCCGCCTGGAAGGTCAGCCCCAGCATTTT. As protein: CASSFIPYFTVRRLEGQPQHF.

In its sample, this clonotype ranks as large (0.1 to 1%). The chain links TRBV20-1 to TRBJ2-7, with D tentatively TRBD1 or TRBD2 (5 bases each). CDR3 size: 12 residues. Trimming stripped 6 bases from V and 9 bases from J, with 18 bases between. The germline CDR1 and CDR2 sequences are DFQATT and SNEGSKA (reference sequence). The CDR3 loop is CSASGTPNPQYF. For the CDR3, the DNA is TGCAGTGCATCCGGGACGCCGAACCCGCAGTACTTC.

In this sample, this clonotype is medium-sized. The J gene is TRBJ2-7, the V gene TRBV3-1; D is possibly TRBD2 (5 bases). Trimming took off 3 bases at V and 0 bases at J, with 6 bases between the two ends. There are 13 residues in the CDR3. Germline loops: CDR1 LGHDT, CDR2 YNNKEL (reference sequence). Here the CDR3 DNA reads TGTGCCAGCAGCCAGGGGAGCTCCTACGAGCAGTACTTC. Protein sequence: CASSQGSSYEQYF.

By share of the sample, this clonotype is medium-sized. The genes are TRBV6-1 and TRBJ1-2; D call uncertain. From germline, CDR1 is MNHNS and CDR2 SASEGT. V lost 0 bases, J lost 3 bases, and 5 bases lay in between. The CDR3 covers 13 residues. The CDR3 region has the DNA TGTGCCAGCAGTGAAGCGGCGGACTATGGCTACACCTTC. It translates to CASSEAADYGYTF.